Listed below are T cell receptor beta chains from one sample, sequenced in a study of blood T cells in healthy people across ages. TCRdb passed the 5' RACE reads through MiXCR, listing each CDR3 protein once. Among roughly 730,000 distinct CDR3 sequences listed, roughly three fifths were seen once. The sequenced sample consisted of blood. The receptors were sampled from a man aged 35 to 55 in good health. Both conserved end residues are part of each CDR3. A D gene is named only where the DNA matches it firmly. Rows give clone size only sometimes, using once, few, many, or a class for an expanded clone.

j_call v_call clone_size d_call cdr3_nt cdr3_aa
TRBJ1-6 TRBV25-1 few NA TGTGCCAGCAGTGAATCGCTGAGCTCCTATAATTCACCCCTCCACTTT CASSESLSSYNSPLHF
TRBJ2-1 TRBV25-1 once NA TGTGCCACCAAAAGGGGTGACTCCTACAATGAGCAGTTCTTC CATKRGDSYNEQFF
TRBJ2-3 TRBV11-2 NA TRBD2 TGTGCCAGCAGCTTACTTACTAGCGGGAGGGCAGATACGCAGTATTTT CASSLLTSGRADTQYF
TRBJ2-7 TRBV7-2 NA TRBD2 TGTGCCAGCAGCTTAGCTAGCGGGAGGCAGGGCGAGCAGTACTTC CASSLASGRQGEQYF
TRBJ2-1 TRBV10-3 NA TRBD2 TGTGCCATCAGTGGTGGAGGCCAGGCCGGGACTAGGGGTTACAATGAGCAGTTCTTC CAISGGGQAGTRGYNEQFF
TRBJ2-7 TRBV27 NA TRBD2 TGTGCCAGCAGGTTTCAAGCGGGGTCCCTTTACGAGCAGTACTTC CASRFQAGSLYEQYF
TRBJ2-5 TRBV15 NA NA TGTGCCACCAGCAGAAGACAAGAGCAGTACTTC CATSRRQEQYF
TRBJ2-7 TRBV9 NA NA TGTGCCAGCAGCCAGAGGACCGATGGGGGCGAGCAGTACTTC CASSQRTDGGEQYF
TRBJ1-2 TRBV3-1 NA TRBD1 TGTGCCAGCAGCCAAGTGGACAGGTATGGCTACACCTTC CASSQVDRYGYTF
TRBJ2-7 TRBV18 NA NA TGTGCCAGCTCACCACCGGTGGCGGGGCGCCCTGGTGAGCAGTACTTC CASSPPVAGRPGEQYF
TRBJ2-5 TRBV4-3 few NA TGCGCCAGCAGCCCTGGGATAAATGCTAATCAAGAGACCCAGTACTTC CASSPGINANQETQYF
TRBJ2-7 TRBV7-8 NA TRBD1 TGTGCCAGCAGCTTGACCCCGGGACAGGCCTACGAGCAGTACTTC CASSLTPGQAYEQYF
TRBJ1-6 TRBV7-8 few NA TGTGCCAGCAGCCCGAACAGGTCCCAGAGGAGTTCACCCCTCCACTTT CASSPNRSQRSSPLHF
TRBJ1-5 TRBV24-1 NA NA TGTGCCACCTCCGGTGGCGCCCAGCCCCAGCATTTT CATSGGAQPQHF
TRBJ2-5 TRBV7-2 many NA TGTGCCAGCAGCCTGGGGCAGGGAGTTGGTACCCAGTACTTC CASSLGQGVGTQYF
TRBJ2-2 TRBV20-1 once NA TGCAGTGCTAGAGTAGGGAGTAGGAACACCGGGGAGCTGTTTTTT CSARVGSRNTGELFF
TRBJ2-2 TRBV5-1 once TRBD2 TGCGCCAGCAGCTTGAGACTAGCGGAGAACACCGGGGAGCTGTTTTTT CASSLRLAENTGELFF
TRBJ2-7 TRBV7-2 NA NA TGTGCCAGCAGCTCAGGGGTTTTCGAGCAGTACTTC CASSSGVFEQYF
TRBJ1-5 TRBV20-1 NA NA TGCAGTGCTAGAGATCGCCAGGGGCCTCAGCCCCAGCATTTT CSARDRQGPQPQHF
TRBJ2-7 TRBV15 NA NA TGTGCCACCAGCAGAGATCTCCCTCCAGGTACTGACGAGCAGTACTTC CATSRDLPPGTDEQYF
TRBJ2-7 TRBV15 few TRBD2 TGTGCCACCAGCAGGACTAGCGGGAGAGCCTACGAGCAGTACTTC CATSRTSGRAYEQYF
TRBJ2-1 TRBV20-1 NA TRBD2 TGCAGTGCTAGAGGGGGACTAGCGGGATACAATGAGCAGTTCTTC CSARGGLAGYNEQFF
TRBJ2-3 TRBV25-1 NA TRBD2 TGTGCCAGCAGTGAATATAAGGGGAGGGGCACAGATACGCAGTATTTT CASSEYKGRGTDTQYF
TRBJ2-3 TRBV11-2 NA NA TGTGCCAGCAGGTACCGGGACAGCACAGATACGCAGTATTTT CASRYRDSTDTQYF
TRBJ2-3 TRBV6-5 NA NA TGTGCCAGCAGTTCATACTTTGGAGATACGCAGTATTTT CASSSYFGDTQYF
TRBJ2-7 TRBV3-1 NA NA TGTGCCAGCAGCCAAGACAGCGGGCGGGTCTACGAGCAGTACTTC CASSQDSGRVYEQYF
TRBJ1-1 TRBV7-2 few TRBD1 TGTGCCAGCAGCGTCCAGGGGGCGAGGACTGAAGCTTTCTTT CASSVQGARTEAFF
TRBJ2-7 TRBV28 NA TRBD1 TGTGCCAGCAGTTTTCGACAGGGATCCTACGAGCAGTACTTC CASSFRQGSYEQYF
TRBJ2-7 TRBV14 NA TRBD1 TGTGCCAGCAGCTGCCGACAGGGATCCTACGAGCAGTACTTC CASSCRQGSYEQYF
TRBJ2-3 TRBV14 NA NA TGTGCCAGCAGCCAAATAGGACAGAACACAGATACGCAGTATTTT CASSQIGQNTDTQYF
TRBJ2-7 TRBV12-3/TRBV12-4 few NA TGTGCCAGCAGTTTGGGACGGTTCTCCTACGAGCAGTACTTC CASSLGRFSYEQYF
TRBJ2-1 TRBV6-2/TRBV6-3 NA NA TGTGCCAGCAGTGCCGGGACCCGGGTCGGAGATGAGCAGTTCTTC CASSAGTRVGDEQFF
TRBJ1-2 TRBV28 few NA TGTCTTACCCAGGGAATTAACTATGGCTACACCTTC CLTQGINYGYTF
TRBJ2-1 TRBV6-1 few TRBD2 TGTGCCAGCAGTCAAGCGGGAGCCGGGTCTTGGAACAATGAGCAGTTCTTC CASSQAGAGSWNNEQFF
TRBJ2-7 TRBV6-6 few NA TGTGCCAGCAGTTTTAACGTGGCGGGACAGAGCGCCTACGAGCAGTACTTC CASSFNVAGQSAYEQYF
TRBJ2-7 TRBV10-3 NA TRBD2 TGTGCCATCAGTGAGTCTGCTAGCGGGGGACCAAACACCTACGAGCAGTACTTC CAISESASGGPNTYEQYF
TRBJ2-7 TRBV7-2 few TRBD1 TGTGCCAGCAGCTTAGGGGGGTCAGGGGGCTTCAACGAGCAGTACTTC CASSLGGSGGFNEQYF
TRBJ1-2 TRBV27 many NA TGTGCCAGCAGCTCAGGGCCAGTGAGTGGCTACACCTTC CASSSGPVSGYTF
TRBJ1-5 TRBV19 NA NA TGTGCCAGTAGTATGAGGCCGGGAGTGCCCACTGTGAATCAGCCCCAGCATTTT CASSMRPGVPTVNQPQHF
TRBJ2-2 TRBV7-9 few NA TGTGCCAGCAGCTTAGCCCACCCGAACACCGGGGAGCTGTTTTTT CASSLAHPNTGELFF
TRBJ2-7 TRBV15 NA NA TGTGCCACCAGCCAGAGAGACGGGACTTCGGACTACGAGCAGTACTTC CATSQRDGTSDYEQYF
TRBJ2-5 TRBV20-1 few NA TGCAGTGCCGCCCTGGACAGTTTCGAGACCCAGTACTTC CSAALDSFETQYF
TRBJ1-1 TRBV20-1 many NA TGCAGTGCTAGAGGGGGGGAATGGGAAGCTTTCTTT CSARGGEWEAFF
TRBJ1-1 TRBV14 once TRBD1 TGTGCCAGCAGCCCGACAGGGTTGGGCGCTGAAGCTTTCTTT CASSPTGLGAEAFF
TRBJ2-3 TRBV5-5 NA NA TGTGCCAGCAGCTTGGAATGGGGGGAAGATACGCAGTATTTT CASSLEWGEDTQYF
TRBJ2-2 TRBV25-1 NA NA TGTGCCAGCAGTGATCGGTTGGATGCGAACACCGGGGAGCTGTTTTTT CASSDRLDANTGELFF
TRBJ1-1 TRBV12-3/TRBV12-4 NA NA TGTGCCAGCAGTTTAATGGGGAAAGGAGAAGCTTTCTTT CASSLMGKGEAFF
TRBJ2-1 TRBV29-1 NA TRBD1 TGCAGCGGACGCGGGACAGGCTACAATGAGCAGTTCTTC CSGRGTGYNEQFF
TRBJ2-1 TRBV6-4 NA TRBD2 TGTGCCAGCAGTTGGACTAGCGGCTACAATGAGCAGTTCTTC CASSWTSGYNEQFF
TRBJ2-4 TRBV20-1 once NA TGCAGTGCTAGAGATCTTTTGGGCAAAGACATTCAGTACTTC CSARDLLGKDIQYF
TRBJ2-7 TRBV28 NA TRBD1 TGTGCCAGCAGTCCCCCCCCGGACAGGGATCACGAGCAGTACTTC CASSPPPDRDHEQYF
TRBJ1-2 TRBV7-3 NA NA TGTGCCAGCAGCTTAGGCCCGCCCGGGACAAGAAATGGCTACACCTTC CASSLGPPGTRNGYTF
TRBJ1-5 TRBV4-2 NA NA TGTGCCAGCAGCCAAGAAATTTCGGGGTCCGGTCAGCCCCAGCATTTT CASSQEISGSGQPQHF
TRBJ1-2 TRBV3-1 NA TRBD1 TGTGCCAGCAGCCTCGGGACAGGGGATTACTATGGCTACACCTTC CASSLGTGDYYGYTF